The 4 T cell receptor beta chains presented below share a single source sample, sequenced in a study of Graves' ophthalmopathy and Graves' hyperthyroidism. The sequenced template was RNA, covering the TCR beta CDR3 region. An initial RT-PCR round employing HTBI primers preceded a second-round multiplex PCR. TCRdb reprocessed the multiplex PCR reads with MiXCR, giving one entry per CDR3 protein. The table shows 1 million to 1.3 million distinct CDR3 sequences, with around a third occurring only once. Sequences were obtained from peripheral blood or thyroid tissue (not recorded which). These receptors were taken from an adult man with Graves' hyperthyroidism.

V and J are TRBV4-3 and TRBJ1-2, with TRBD1 as a possible D gene (5 bases). The germline gives CDR1 LGHNA, CDR2 YSLEER. The CDR3 is 15 amino acids. The V and J ends lost 4 bases and 3 bases respectively, with 15 bases between them. The chain's CDR3 is CASSPSRGDDYGYTF. The CDR3 region has the DNA TGCGCCAGCAGCCCATCTCGAGGGGACGACTATGGCTACACCTTC.

There are many counts of this clonotype. The chain carries TRBV20-1 and TRBJ2-5; a weak D match, TRBD2 (5 bases). CDR3 size: 14 residues. In germline, CDR1 is DFQATT, CDR2 SNEGSKA (reference sequence). The V and J ends lost 0 bases and 3 bases respectively, with 11 bases between them. The CDR3 spells CSARDRAEEETQYF. DNA for the CDR3: TGCAGTGCTAGAGATCGGGCGGAGGAAGAGACCCAGTACTTC.

This clonotype came up many times. The chain is built from TRBV5-1 and TRBJ2-7; a possible D gene is TRBD2 (6 bases). Germline lookup yields CDR1 SGHRS and CDR2 YFSETQ. The CDR3 is 15 amino acids. Deletions cut 1 base from V and 2 bases from J, with 13 bases between. The CDR3 loop is CASSLRGGGAYEQYF. CDR3 DNA sequence: TGCGCCAGCAGCTTGAGGGGCGGAGGGGCCTACGAGCAGTACTTC.

This clonotype was detected ten times or more. The J gene is TRBJ2-7, the V gene TRBV10-2; D may be TRBD1 (7 bases). CDR1 and CDR2 from the germline V gene are WSHSY and SAAADI. The CDR3 covers 13 residues. Between the trimmed V and J ends, which lost 8 bases and 2 bases, there was a span of 13 bases. CDR3 nucleotide sequence: TGCGCCAGCGGAGGGGACAGTCCCTACGAGCAGTACTTC. The encoded protein is CASGGDSPYEQYF.